Below, one T cell receptor (beta chain) is given with its context. Its antigen is not known. These data come from a study of shared clonotypes between healthy human individuals. Points from the study as a whole: Clonotypes shared by all four sorted-subset donors had higher generation probabilities than non-shared clonotypes. Sample collection involved blood only; tissue repertoires are likely different.

The ends lost 0 bases at V and 7 bases at J; junction bases unmatched: 25. The CDR3 extends over 22 amino acids. Germline V gene sequence: CDR1 LNHNV, CDR2 YYDKDF (reference sequence). Sequencing was at deep level. The protocol was immunoSEQ multiplex PCR, while the TCRdb copy is restricted to in-frame clones and leaves out a portion. The table records around 600,000 clones, more than 95% of them present only once. A CD45RA+ naive subset and a CD45RA-negative memory subset were split from CD4+ cells. This receptor was obtained from a woman aged 25 to 39 in good health. This sequence joins TRBV15 and TRBJ2-1, with TRBD1 matching 9 bases. The sequenced sample was naive CD4+ T cells sorted from blood. Subset: CD45RA+ positively selected. CDR3 sequence reads: CATSRDDPGQGFGRGVRNEQFF. CDR3 nucleotides: TGTGCCACCAGCAGAGATGACCCGGGACAGGGATTCGGACGAGGGGTACGGAATGAGCAGTTCTTC.